This TCR beta chain was sequenced in a study of blood T cell repertoires in COVID-19. CDR1 is MNHEY and CDR2 is SVGEGT in the germline V gene. V lost 5 bases to trimming and J lost 0 bases; unmatched junction nucleotides: 12. This CDR3 is 17 amino acids long. In the study's own analysis: Reference gene primers were amplified, and this amplification served to estimate nucleated cell counts. Produced via immunoSEQ multiplex PCR; TCRdb's table is partial and in-frame only. V and J calls and clone size are those listed in that table; D and trimming were worked out from the DNA. The sample gives some 150,000 clones, 84% of which show up once; around 9.8% is in the top ten.

The sequenced sample consisted of peripheral blood. This TCR was sampled from a woman in her fifties or sixties with acute or convalescent COVID-19. The chain combines TRBV6-2 or TRBV6-3 with TRBJ2-7; 8 bases are a match to TRBD1. For the CDR3, the DNA is TGTGCCAGCAGTCCCTTTTCAGGGGACAGGAGCTCCTACGAGCAGTACTTC. Its protein is CASSPFSGDRSSYEQYF.